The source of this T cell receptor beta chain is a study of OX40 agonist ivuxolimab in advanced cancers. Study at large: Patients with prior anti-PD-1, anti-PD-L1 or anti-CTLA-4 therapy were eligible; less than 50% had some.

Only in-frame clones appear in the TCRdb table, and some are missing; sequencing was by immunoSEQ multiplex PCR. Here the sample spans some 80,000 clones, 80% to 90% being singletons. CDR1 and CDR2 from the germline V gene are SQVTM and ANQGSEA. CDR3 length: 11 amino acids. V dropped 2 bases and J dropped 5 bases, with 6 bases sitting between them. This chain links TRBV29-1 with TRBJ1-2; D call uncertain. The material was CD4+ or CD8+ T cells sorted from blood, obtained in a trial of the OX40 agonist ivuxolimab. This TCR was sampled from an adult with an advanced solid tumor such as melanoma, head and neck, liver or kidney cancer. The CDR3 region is CSVERTYGYTF. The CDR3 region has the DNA TGCAGCGTTGAACGGACTTATGGCTACACCTTC.